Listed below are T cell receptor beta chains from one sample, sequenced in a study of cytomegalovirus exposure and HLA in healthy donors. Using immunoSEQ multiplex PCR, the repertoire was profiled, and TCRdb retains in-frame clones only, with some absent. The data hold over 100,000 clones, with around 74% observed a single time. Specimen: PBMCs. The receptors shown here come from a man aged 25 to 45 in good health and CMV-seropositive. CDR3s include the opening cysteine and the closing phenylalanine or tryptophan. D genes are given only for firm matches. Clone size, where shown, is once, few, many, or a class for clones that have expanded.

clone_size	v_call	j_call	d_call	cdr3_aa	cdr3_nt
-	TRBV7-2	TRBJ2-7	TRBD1	CASSRGQGETYEQYF	TGTGCCAGCAGCCGGGGACAGGGGGAGACCTACGAGCAGTACTTC
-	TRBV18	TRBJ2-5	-	CASSRDQETQYF	TGTGCCAGCTCACGCGACCAAGAGACCCAGTACTTC
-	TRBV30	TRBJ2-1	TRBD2	CAWMRGDYNEQFF	TGTGCCTGGATGCGGGGGGACTACAATGAGCAGTTCTTC
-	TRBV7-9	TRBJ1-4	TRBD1	CASSLSGGSFNEKLFF	TGTGCCAGCAGCTTATCAGGGGGAAGCTTTAATGAAAAACTGTTTTTT
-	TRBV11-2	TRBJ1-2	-	CASSSGLGYGYTF	TGTGCCAGCAGTTCAGGGCTCGGCTATGGCTACACCTTC
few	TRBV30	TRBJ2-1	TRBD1	CAWSSPGTGSYNEQFF	TGTGCCTGGAGTTCCCCCGGGACAGGCTCCTACAATGAGCAGTTCTTC
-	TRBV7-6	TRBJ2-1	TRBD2	CASSLSSGGPYNEQFF	TGTGCCAGCAGCTTAAGCAGCGGGGGGCCCTACAATGAGCAGTTCTTC
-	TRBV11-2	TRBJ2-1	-	CASSLGAVPALQFF	TGTGCCAGCAGCTTAGGAGCGGTCCCCGCGCTGCAGTTCTTC
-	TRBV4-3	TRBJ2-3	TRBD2	CASSQYGPGTSGANTQYF	TGCGCCAGCAGCCAATATGGACCCGGGACTAGCGGGGCTAATACGCAGTATTTT
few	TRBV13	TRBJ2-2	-	CASSKMGGGELFF	TGTGCCAGCAGCAAGATGGGGGGCGGGGAGCTGTTTTTT
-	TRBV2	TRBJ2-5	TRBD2	CASRTGTSAIQETQYF	TGTGCCAGCAGAACCGGGACTAGCGCGATTCAAGAGACCCAGTACTTC
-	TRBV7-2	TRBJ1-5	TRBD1	CASSVTGRQPQHF	TGTGCCAGCAGCGTGACAGGGCGACAGCCCCAGCATTTT
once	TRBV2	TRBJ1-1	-	CASSVQGYSTEAFF	TGTGCCAGCAGTGTACAGGGATACTCCACTGAAGCTTTCTTT
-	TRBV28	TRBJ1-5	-	CASSSHGNQPQHF	TGTGCCAGCAGTTCCCATGGCAATCAGCCCCAGCATTTT
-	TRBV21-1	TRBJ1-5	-	CASSKARTGRYSNQPQHF	TGTGCCAGCAGCAAAGCGCGGACAGGGCGGTATAGCAATCAGCCCCAGCATTTT
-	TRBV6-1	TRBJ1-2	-	CASSEPTKANYGYTF	TGTGCCAGCAGTGAACCGACAAAAGCTAACTATGGCTACACCTTC
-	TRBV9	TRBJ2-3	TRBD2	CASSVTTQPQRGFSDTQYF	TGTGCCAGCAGCGTAACCACCCAGCCACAGCGGGGATTTTCAGATACGCAGTATTTT
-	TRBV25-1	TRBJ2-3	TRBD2	CASSGGRPERGGTDTQYF	TGTGCCAGCAGTGGGGGTCGTCCGGAGCGGGGAGGCACAGATACGCAGTATTTT
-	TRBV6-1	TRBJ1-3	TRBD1	CAIEDRVGRNTIYF	TGTGCCATAGAAGACAGGGTAGGAAGAAACACCATATATTTT
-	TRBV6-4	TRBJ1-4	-	CASRDDSATNEKLFF	TGTGCCAGCAGGGACGACAGCGCAACTAATGAAAAACTGTTTTTT
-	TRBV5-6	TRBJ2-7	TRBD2	CASSFGLAGGISSYEQYF	TGTGCCAGCAGCTTTGGACTAGCGGGGGGCATCAGCTCCTACGAGCAGTACTTC
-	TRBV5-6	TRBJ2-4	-	CASSLRGPGKRAQYF	TGTGCCAGCAGCCTGCGGGGGCCAGGGAAACGGGCTCAGTACTTC
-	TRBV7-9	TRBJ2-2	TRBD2	CASSFASGGPNTGELFF	TGTGCCAGCAGCTTCGCTAGCGGGGGGCCGAACACCGGGGAGCTGTTTTTT
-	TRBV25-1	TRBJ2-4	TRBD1	CASSAPRTGGKDIQYF	TGTGCCAGCAGTGCTCCTCGGACAGGGGGCAAGGACATTCAGTACTTC
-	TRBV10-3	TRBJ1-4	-	CAISDGRGNEKLFF	TGTGCCATCAGTGACGGCAGGGGTAATGAAAAACTGTTTTTT
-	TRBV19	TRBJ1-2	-	CASSLGDWGYTF	TGTGCCAGTAGCTTGGGTGACTGGGGCTACACCTTC
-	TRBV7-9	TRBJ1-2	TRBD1	CASSLVGQGAYGYTF	TGTGCCAGCAGCTTAGTGGGACAGGGGGCCTATGGCTACACCTTC
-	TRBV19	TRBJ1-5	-	CASSTLVRGYSNQPQHF	TGTGCCAGTAGTACGCTGGTCAGGGGATATAGCAATCAGCCCCAGCATTTT
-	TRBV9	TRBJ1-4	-	CASSVEGGLDEKLFF	TGTGCCAGCAGCGTGGAGGGGGGACTAGATGAAAAACTGTTTTTT
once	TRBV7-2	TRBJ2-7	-	CASSKDTLSYEQYF	TGTGCCAGCAGCAAGGACACTCTCTCCTACGAGCAGTACTTC
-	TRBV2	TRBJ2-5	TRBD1	CASSARTGAQETQYF	TGTGCCAGCAGTGCGCGGACAGGAGCACAAGAGACCCAGTACTTC
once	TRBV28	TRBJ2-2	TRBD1	CASSLGSFRDRGGTGELFF	TGTGCCAGCAGTTTGGGAAGCTTCCGGGACAGGGGAGGCACCGGGGAGCTGTTTTTT
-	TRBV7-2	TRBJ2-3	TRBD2	CASSLRSGGPDTQYF	TGTGCCAGCAGCTTACGGTCGGGGGGGCCAGATACGCAGTATTTT
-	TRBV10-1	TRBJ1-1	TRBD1	CASSELQGATTEAFF	TGCGCCAGCAGTGAGTTACAGGGGGCCACCACTGAAGCTTTCTTT
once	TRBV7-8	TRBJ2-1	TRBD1	CASSLTGGIYNEQFF	TGTGCCAGCAGCTTAACAGGGGGTATCTACAATGAGCAGTTCTTC
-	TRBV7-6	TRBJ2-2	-	CASSINQGTGELFF	TGTGCCAGCAGCATTAACCAGGGAACCGGGGAGCTGTTTTTT
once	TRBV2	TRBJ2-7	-	CASSDTSSQYF	TGTGCCAGCAGTGACACTAGTTCGCAGTACTTC
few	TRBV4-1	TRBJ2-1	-	CASSQEEYPKPSRGYNEQFF	TGCGCCAGCAGCCAAGAAGAGTACCCAAAACCAAGCAGGGGCTACAATGAGCAGTTCTTC
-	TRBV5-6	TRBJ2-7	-	CASSFGLAGSYEQYF	TGTGCCAGCAGCTTTGGATTGGCGGGCTCCTACGAGCAGTACTTC
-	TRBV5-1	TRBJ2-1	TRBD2	CASSAASSGGANEQFF	TGCGCCAGCAGCGCCGCCTCTAGCGGGGGGGCCAATGAGCAGTTCTTC
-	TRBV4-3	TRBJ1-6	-	CASSMARGTSPLHF	TGCGCCAGCAGTATGGCGCGGGGTACATCACCCCTCCACTTT
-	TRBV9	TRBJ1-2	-	CASSPEAGFDYGYTF	TGTGCCAGCAGCCCGGAAGCCGGGTTTGACTATGGCTACACCTTC
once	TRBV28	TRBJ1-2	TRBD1	CASSLPSGQSYGYTF	TGTGCCAGCAGTTTACCCTCGGGACAGTCCTATGGCTACACCTTC
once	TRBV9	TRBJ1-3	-	CASSSSSGGAGNTIYF	TGTGCCAGCAGCAGTTCCTCTGGGGGCGCGGGAAACACCATATATTTT
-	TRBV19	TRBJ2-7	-	CARRPGSLSYEQYF	TGTGCCAGACGGCCGGGATCACTCTCCTACGAGCAGTACTTC
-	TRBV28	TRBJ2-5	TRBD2	CASSPGLAGAGETQYF	TGTGCCAGCAGTCCAGGACTAGCGGGGGCTGGAGAGACCCAGTACTTC
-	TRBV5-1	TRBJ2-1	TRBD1	CASSVGQGAGNEQFF	TGCGCCAGCAGCGTGGGACAGGGGGCCGGCAATGAGCAGTTCTTC
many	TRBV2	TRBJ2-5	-	CASNLATETQYF	TGTGCCAGCAACCTAGCCACGGAGACCCAGTACTTC
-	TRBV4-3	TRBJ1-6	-	CASRLNRDSPLHF	TGCGCCAGCAGATTAAACAGGGATTCACCCCTCCACTTT
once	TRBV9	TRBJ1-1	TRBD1	CASSVGQGATEAFF	TGTGCCAGCAGCGTGGGACAGGGGGCGACTGAAGCTTTCTTT
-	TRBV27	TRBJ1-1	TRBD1	CASWTGVTEAFF	TGTGCCAGCTGGACAGGGGTCACTGAAGCTTTCTTT
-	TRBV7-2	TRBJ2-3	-	CASSFGEVDTQYF	TGTGCCAGCAGCTTCGGCGAGGTCGATACGCAGTATTTT
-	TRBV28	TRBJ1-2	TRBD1	CASSLSGQGALSYGYTF	TGTGCCAGCAGTTTATCGGGACAGGGGGCTTTAAGCTATGGCTACACCTTC
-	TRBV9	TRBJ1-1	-	CASSVDRQGNTEAFF	TGTGCCAGCAGCGTAGATAGGCAGGGGAACACTGAAGCTTTCTTT
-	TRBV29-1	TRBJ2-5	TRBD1	CSVAGTAPGETQYF	TGCAGCGTTGCCGGGACAGCCCCGGGAGAGACCCAGTACTTC
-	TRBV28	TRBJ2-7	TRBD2	CASSFIRGVGSGGSYEQYF	TGTGCCAGCAGTTTCATCAGGGGGGTGGGTAGCGGGGGTTCCTACGAGCAGTACTTC
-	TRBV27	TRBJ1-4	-	CASSVSKLENEKLFF	TGTGCCAGCAGTGTGTCGAAGTTGGAGAATGAAAAACTGTTTTTT
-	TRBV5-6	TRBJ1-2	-	CASRSLILAGSGNYGYTF	TGTGCCAGCAGAAGTCTAATCCTCGCGGGGTCGGGTAACTATGGCTACACCTTC
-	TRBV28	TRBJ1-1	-	CASSLFFGVAFF	TGTGCCAGCAGTTTATTTTTCGGGGTAGCTTTCTTT
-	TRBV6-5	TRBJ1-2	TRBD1	CASSGGTGNYGYTF	TGTGCCAGCAGTGGCGGGACAGGGAACTATGGCTACACCTTC